The T cell receptor (beta chain) under discussion was sequenced for a study of cytomegalovirus exposure and HLA in healthy donors. Findings of the study overall: The study carried out a later analysis of TCR beta sequences. It associated approximately 16,000 of them with specific HLA alleles at a false discovery rate of 0.05.

This clone was recorded only once. Its specificity is not known. Unrecorded immune exposure was likely among donors, who were nominally healthy when sampled. 60 Vbeta and 13 Jbeta primers were used in PCR. TCRdb's table, derived via immunoSEQ multiplex PCR, lists solely in-frame clones and lacks some. The sample holds hundreds of thousands of clones, 83% seen once. The sequenced material came from PBMCs. The sequence derives from a girl between 5 and 17 years old in good health and CMV-seronegative.

CDR3 amino acids: CASSPGQSVNTEAFF. CDR3 nucleotide sequence: TGTGCCAGCAGCCCGGGACAGTCAGTGAACACTGAAGCTTTCTTT. V and J are TRBV7-9 and TRBJ1-1, with 7 bases fitting TRBD1. CDR1 SEHNR and CDR2 FQNEAQ come from the germline V gene (reference sequence). V lost 5 bases and J lost 0; bases outside the gene matches: 6. This CDR3 is 15 amino acids long.